What follows is one T cell receptor beta chain and its context. Germline assignment: CDR1 SEHNR and CDR2 FQNEAQ (reference sequence). V lost 5 bases and J lost 2, with 13 bases in between. The CDR3 consists of 15 residues. It was with 60 Vbeta and 13 Jbeta primers that the PCR ran. Libraries were prepared by immunoSEQ multiplex PCR; TCRdb keeps only in-frame clonotypes and omits some of them. This table has more than 200,000 clones, approximately 87% appearing once. The records do not include a CMV serostatus for this donor. The sample originates from a study of cytomegalovirus exposure and HLA in healthy donors. Study information: Unique TCRs from HLA-typed donors, roughly 87 million of them, were held in an early data release. Out of 398 genotyped donors, 81% belonged to the Caucasian-associated ancestry cluster.

The sequence was collected from a human donor in good health. The rearrangement links TRBV7-9 to TRBJ1-3; weak D call: TRBD1 (6 bases). Sequencing was done on a sample of PBMCs. CDR3 residues: CASSGGQDAGNTIYF. The CDR3 bases are TGTGCCAGCAGCGGGGGACAAGACGCTGGAAACACCATATATTTT.